This TCR beta chain appears in the sequencing data of a study of shared clonotypes between healthy human individuals. Whole-study results and caveats: Non-shared clonotypes showed lower generation probabilities than clonotypes common to all four donors. Tissue TCR repertoires likely differ from these blood-only repertoires. Larger estimated richness was generally seen in naive subsets than in memory subsets.

An even split of each subset's genomic DNA across several immunoSEQ plates was performed. The repertoire was sequenced with immunoSEQ multiplex PCR; TCRdb's copy has only in-frame clones and lacks some. The sample gives about 820,000 clones, more than 85% of which show up once; around 24% is in the top ten. The CDR3 is 15 residues long. Germline V CDR1 and CDR2: LNHNV, YYDKDF (reference sequence). After removal of 5 bases from V and 0 bases from J, the junction contained 5 bases not matched to a gene. The naive CD8 population came from CD45RO-negative cells selected for CCR7, without terminally differentiated effector memory CD45RA+ cells. A remark on this clone: The antigen is undetermined.

The sequenced sample consisted of naive CD8+ T cells sorted from blood. This sequence was found in a man younger than 40 in good health. This sequence joins TRBV15 and TRBJ2-7; 9 bases are shared with TRBD1. CDR3 residues: CATSSPDRGSYEQYF. Written as DNA, the CDR3 is TGTGCCACCAGCTCTCCGGACAGGGGCTCCTACGAGCAGTACTTC. Filled out from reference TRBV15 and TRBJ2-7, the complete variable domain reads DAMVIQNPRYQVTQFGKPVTLSCSQTLNHNVMYWYQQKSSQAPKLLFHYYDKDFNNEADTPDNFQSRRPNTSFCFLDIRSPGLGDTAMYLCATSSPDRGSYEQYFGPGTRLTVT.